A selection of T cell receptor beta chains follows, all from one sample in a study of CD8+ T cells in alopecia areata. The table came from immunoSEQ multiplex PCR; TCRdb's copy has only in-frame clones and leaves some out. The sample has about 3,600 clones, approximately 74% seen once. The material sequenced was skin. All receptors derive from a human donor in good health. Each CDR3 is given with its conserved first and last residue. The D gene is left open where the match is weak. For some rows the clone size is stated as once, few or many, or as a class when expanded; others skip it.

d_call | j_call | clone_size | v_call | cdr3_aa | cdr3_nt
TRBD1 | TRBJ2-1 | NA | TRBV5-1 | CASSATGADEQFF | TGCGCCAGCAGCGCGACAGGGGCGGATGAGCAGTTCTTC
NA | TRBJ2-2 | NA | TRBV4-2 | CASSLATGELFF | TGTGCCAGCAGCCTTGCGACCGGGGAGCTGTTTTTT
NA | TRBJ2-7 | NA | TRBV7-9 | CASSLIGYEQYF | TGTGCCAGCAGCCTAATTGGCTACGAGCAGTACTTC
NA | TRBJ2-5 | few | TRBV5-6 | CASSSPTLWGETQYF | TGTGCCAGCAGCTCCCCGACCTTATGGGGAGAGACCCAGTACTTC
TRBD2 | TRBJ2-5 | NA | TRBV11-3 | CASSLVRLAGGQETQYF | TGTGCCAGCAGCTTAGTGAGGCTAGCGGGGGGTCAAGAGACCCAGTACTTC
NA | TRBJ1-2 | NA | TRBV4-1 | CASSQELSLVYGYTF | TGCGCCAGCAGCCAAGAACTATCGCTAGTCTATGGCTACACCTTC
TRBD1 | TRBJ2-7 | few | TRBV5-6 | CASSPGTGNYEQYF | TGTGCCAGCAGCCCTGGGACAGGGAACTACGAGCAGTACTTC
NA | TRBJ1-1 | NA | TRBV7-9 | CASSLARQANTEAFF | TGTGCCAGCAGCTTAGCAAGACAGGCTAACACTGAAGCTTTCTTT
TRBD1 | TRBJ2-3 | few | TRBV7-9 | CASSPSTGGPDTQYF | TGTGCCAGCAGCCCCTCGACAGGGGGTCCAGATACGCAGTATTTT
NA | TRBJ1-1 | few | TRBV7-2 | CASSLNRAMNTEAFF | TGTGCCAGCAGCTTAAACCGAGCCATGAACACTGAAGCTTTCTTT
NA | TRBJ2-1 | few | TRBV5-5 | CASSPELGGPRDEQFF | TGTGCCAGCAGCCCGGAGTTGGGGGGGCCAAGGGATGAGCAGTTCTTC
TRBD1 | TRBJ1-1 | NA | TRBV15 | CATSRVGAGTGNHRRLPAEAFF | TGTGCCACCAGCAGAGTCGGAGCCGGGACAGGGAACCACCGCCGTCTCCCCGCTGAAGCTTTCTTT
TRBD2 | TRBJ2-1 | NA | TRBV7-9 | CASSSGLAGGRNEQFF | TGTGCCAGCAGCTCCGGACTAGCGGGGGGCCGGAATGAGCAGTTCTTC
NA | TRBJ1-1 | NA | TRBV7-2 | CASSPTGETMNTEAFF | TGTGCCAGCAGCCCCACGGGGGAGACTATGAACACTGAAGCTTTCTTT
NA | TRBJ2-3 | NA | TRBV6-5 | CASSSRESTDTQYF | TGTGCCAGCAGTTCTAGGGAAAGCACAGATACGCAGTATTTT
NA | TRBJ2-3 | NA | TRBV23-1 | CASRPDRTAGFPTDTQYF | TGCGCCAGCAGACCCGATAGGACAGCGGGGTTCCCCACAGATACGCAGTATTTT
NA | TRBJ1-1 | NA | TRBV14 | CASSPTWALNTEAFF | TGTGCCAGCAGCCCGACCTGGGCTTTGAACACTGAAGCTTTCTTT
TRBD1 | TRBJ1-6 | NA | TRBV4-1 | CASSLDRGISPLHF | TGCGCCAGCAGCCTGGACAGGGGGATTTCACCCCTCCACTTT
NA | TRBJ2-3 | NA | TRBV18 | CASSPNRDGGGGYF | TGTGCCAGCTCTCCAAACCGGGACGGTGGTGGAGGCTATTTT
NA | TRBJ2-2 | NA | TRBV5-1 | CASSQMPGYTGELFF | TGCGCCAGCAGCCAAATGCCCGGGTACACCGGGGAGCTGTTTTTT
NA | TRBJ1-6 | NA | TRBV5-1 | CASSLDQSSYNSPLHF | TGCGCCAGCAGCTTGGATCAGAGCTCCTATAATTCACCCCTCCACTTT
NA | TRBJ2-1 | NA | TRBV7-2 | CASSFSQLEQFF | TGTGCCAGCAGCTTCTCACAACTCGAGCAGTTCTTC
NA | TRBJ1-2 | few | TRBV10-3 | CAISVQGGDGYTF | TGTGCCATCTCCGTGCAAGGGGGAGATGGCTACACCTTC
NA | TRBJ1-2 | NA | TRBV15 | CATSFGTSGYTF | TGTGCCACCAGCTTCGGGACGAGTGGCTACACCTTC
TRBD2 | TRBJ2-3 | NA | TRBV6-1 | CASSELTSKDTQYF | TGTGCCAGCAGTGAATTGACTAGCAAAGATACGCAGTATTTT
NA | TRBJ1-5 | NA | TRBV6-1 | CASSEQGGAYSNQPQHF | TGTGCCAGCAGTGAACAAGGGGGGGCTTATAGCAATCAGCCCCAGCATTTT
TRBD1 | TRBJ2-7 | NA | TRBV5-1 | CASSLEGQGAHEQYF | TGCGCCAGCAGCTTGGAGGGACAGGGCGCCCACGAGCAGTACTTC
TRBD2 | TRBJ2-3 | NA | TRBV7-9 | CASAGGGTTLVDTQYF | TGTGCGAGCGCTGGGGGGGGGACTACCCTGGTCGATACGCAGTATTTT
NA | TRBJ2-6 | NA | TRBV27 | CASSPLVSGANVLTF | TGTGCCAGCAGCCCCCTTGTTTCTGGGGCCAACGTCCTGACTTTC
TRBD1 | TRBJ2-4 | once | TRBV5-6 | CASSLSDRRATNIQYF | TGTGCCAGCAGCCTATCGGACAGGAGAGCGACAAACATTCAGTACTTC
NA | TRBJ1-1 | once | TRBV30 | CAWSLQPGTEAFF | TGTGCCTGGAGTCTGCAGCCGGGGACTGAAGCTTTCTTT
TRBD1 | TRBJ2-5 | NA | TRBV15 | CATSRGTGQNQETQYF | TGTGCCACCAGCAGAGGGACAGGGCAAAACCAAGAGACCCAGTACTTC
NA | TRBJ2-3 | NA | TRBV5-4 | CASSLAGQADTQYF | TGTGCCAGCAGCTTGGCGGGGCAAGCAGATACGCAGTATTTT
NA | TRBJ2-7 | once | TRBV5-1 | CASSFSGVEQYF | TGCGCCAGCAGCTTCTCAGGGGTCGAGCAGTACTTC
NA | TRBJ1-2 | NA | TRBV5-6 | CASSLAGTGARENYGYTF | TGTGCCAGCAGCTTGGCCGGGACGGGGGCTCGAGAGAACTATGGCTACACCTTC
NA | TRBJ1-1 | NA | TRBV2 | CASSEVENTEAFF | TGTGCCAGCAGTGAAGTCGAGAACACTGAAGCTTTCTTT
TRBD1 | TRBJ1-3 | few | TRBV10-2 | CASTGTASSGNTIYF | TGCGCCAGCACCGGGACAGCGAGCTCTGGAAACACCATATATTTT
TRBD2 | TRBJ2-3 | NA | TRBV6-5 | CASSYASGGAFGTQYF | TGTGCCAGCAGTTACGCTAGCGGGGGTGCCTTTGGTACGCAGTATTTT
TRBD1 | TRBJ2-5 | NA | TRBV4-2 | CASSQRQGGETQYF | TGTGCCAGCAGCCAAAGACAGGGTGGAGAGACCCAGTACTTC
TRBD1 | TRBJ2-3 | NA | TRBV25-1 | CASSGQGAQSTDTQYF | TGTGCCAGCAGTGGACAGGGGGCGCAGAGCACAGATACGCAGTATTTT
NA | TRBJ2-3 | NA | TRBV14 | CASSQDSAYSGTDTRYF | TGTGCCAGCAGCCAAGATAGTGCCTATTCAGGCACAGATACGCGGTATTTT
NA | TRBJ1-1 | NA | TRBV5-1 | CASSWGLPRAEAFF | TGCGCCAGCAGCTGGGGCCTACCTCGGGCTGAAGCTTTCTTT
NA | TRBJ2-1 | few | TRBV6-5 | CASTRGQGGTNEQFF | TGTGCCAGCACCCGGGGGCAGGGGGGGACTAATGAGCAGTTCTTC
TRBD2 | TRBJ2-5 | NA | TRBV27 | CASSLNWEGTQYF | TGTGCCAGCAGTTTGAACTGGGAGGGGACCCAGTACTTC
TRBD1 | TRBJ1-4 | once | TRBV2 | CASSFPGQPFTEKLFF | TGTGCCAGCAGTTTTCCGGGACAGCCCTTTACGGAAAAACTGTTTTTT
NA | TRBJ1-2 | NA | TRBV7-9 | CASSPRGQRYTF | TGTGCCAGCAGCCCCCGTGGACAGCGCTACACCTTC